This T cell receptor (beta chain) was sequenced in a study of technical replicates of blood from a few donors. Germline values: CDR1 SGHRS, CDR2 YFSETQ. V lost 3 bases to trimming and J lost 7 bases, with 11 bases between them. The CDR3 totals 13 residues. The protocol was immunoSEQ multiplex PCR, while the TCRdb copy is restricted to in-frame clones and leaves out a portion. The sample includes 65,000 to 70,000 clones, 80% to 90% of them seen just once. This TCR came from a human donor in good health. Some clones in this sample may be carry-over from other donors' samples. What was sequenced was PBMCs. The chain employs TRBV5-1 and TRBJ2-1, with no clear D. CDR3 sequence: CASSSVVRNEQFF. In DNA, the CDR3 is TGCGCCAGCAGCTCCGTGGTCAGGAATGAGCAGTTCTTC. Looking up the rest from reference TRBV5-1 and TRBJ2-1 gives the full variable domain: KAGVTQTPRYLIKTRGQQVTLSCSPISGHRSVSWYQQTPGQGLQFLFEYFSETQRNKGNFPGRFSGRQFSNSRSEMNVSTLELGDSALYLCASSSVVRNEQFFGPGTRLTVL.